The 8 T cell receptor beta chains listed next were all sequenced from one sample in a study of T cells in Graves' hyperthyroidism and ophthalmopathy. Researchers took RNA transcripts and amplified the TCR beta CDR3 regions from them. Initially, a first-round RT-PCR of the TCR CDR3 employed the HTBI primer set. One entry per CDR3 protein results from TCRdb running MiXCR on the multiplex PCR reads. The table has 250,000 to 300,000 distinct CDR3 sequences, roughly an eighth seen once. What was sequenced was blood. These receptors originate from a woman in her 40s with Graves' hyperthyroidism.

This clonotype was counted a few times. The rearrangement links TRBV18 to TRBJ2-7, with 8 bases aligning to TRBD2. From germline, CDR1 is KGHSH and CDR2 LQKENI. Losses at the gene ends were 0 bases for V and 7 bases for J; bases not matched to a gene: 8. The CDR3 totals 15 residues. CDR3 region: CASSPPNGRVGEQYF. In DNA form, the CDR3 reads TGTGCCAGCTCACCACCGAACGGGAGGGTGGGGGAGCAGTACTTC.

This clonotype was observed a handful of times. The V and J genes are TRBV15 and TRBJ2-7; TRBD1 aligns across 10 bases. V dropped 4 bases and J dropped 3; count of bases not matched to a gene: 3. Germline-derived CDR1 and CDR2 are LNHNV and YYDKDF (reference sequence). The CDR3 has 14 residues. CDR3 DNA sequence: TGTGCCACCAGCACCCGGGACAGGGGCTACGAGCAGTACTTC. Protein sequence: CATSTRDRGYEQYF.

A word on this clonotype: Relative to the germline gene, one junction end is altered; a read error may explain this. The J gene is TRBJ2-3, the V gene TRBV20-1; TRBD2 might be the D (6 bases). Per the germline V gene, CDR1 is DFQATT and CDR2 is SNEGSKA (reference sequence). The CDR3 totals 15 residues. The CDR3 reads CNASVRRALTDTQYF. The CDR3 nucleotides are TGCAATGCTAGCGTACGCAGGGCCCTGACGGATACGCAGTATTTT.

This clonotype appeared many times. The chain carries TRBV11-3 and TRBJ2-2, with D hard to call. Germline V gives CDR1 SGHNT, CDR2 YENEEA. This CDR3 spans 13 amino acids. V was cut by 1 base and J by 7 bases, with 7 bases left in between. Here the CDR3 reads CASSLAGHGELFF. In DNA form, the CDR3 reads TGTGCCAGCAGCTTAGCCGGGCACGGGGAGCTGTTTTTT.

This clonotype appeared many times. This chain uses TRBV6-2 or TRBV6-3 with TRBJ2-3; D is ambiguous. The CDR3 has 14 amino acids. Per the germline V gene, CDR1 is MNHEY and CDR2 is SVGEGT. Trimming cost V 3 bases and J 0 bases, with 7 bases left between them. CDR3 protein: CASSYVTSTDTQYF. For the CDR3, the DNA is TGTGCCAGCAGTTATGTGACTAGCACAGATACGCAGTATTTT.

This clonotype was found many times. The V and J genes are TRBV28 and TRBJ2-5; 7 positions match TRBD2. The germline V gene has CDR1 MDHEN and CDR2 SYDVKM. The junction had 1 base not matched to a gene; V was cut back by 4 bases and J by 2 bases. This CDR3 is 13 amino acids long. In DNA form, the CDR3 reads TGTGCCAGCAGTTCGGGGGGTCAAGAGACCCAGTACTTC. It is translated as CASSSGGQETQYF.

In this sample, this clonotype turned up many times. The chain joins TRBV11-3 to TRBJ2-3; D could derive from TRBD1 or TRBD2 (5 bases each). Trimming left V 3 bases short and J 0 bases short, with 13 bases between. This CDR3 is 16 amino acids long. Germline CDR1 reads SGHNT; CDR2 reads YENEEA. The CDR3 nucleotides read TGTGCCAGCAGCTTGGTGGGGACGGCAAGCACAGATACGCAGTATTTT. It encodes CASSLVGTASTDTQYF.

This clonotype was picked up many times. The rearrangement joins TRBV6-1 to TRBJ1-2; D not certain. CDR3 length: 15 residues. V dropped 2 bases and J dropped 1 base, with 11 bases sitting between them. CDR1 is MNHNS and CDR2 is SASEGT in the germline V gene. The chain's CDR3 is CASSELAGSNYGYTF. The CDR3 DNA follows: TGTGCCAGCAGTGAACTGGCCGGGAGTAACTATGGCTACACCTTC.